Following are 19 T cell receptor beta chains from one sample sequenced in a study of blood T cell repertoires in COVID-19. Data came from immunoSEQ multiplex PCR; TCRdb stores just in-frame clones and leaves some out. The sample yields about 130,000 clones, approximately 87% seen once. Sequenced input: peripheral blood. These TCRs come from a woman aged 60-75 years with acute or convalescent COVID-19.

V usage is TRBV24-1 and J usage is TRBJ1-5; D ambiguous. Per germline, CDR1 KGHDR and CDR2 SFDVKD. V dropped 0 bases and J dropped 3 bases, with 5 bases sitting between them. CDR3 length: 14 amino acids. The CDR3 nucleotides are TGTGCCACCAGTGATTTGGGCTTCAATCAGCCCCAGCATTTT. The encoded protein is CATSDLGFNQPQHF.

V usage is TRBV5-1 and J usage is TRBJ1-5, with D possibly matching TRBD1 (5 bases). V gave up 4 bases and J gave up 9 bases, with 11 bases separating them. Germline V gives CDR1 SGHRS, CDR2 YFSETQ. CDR3 length: 12 amino acids. The CDR3 region has the DNA TGCGCCAGCAGCCCAACAGGAACGCCCCAGCATTTT. This codes for CASSPTGTPQHF.

This CDR3 is CATSDGGVQQPQHF. CDR3 in DNA: TGTGCCACCAGTGATGGGGGGGTGCAGCAGCCCCAGCATTTT. This sequence joins TRBV24-1 and TRBJ1-5; tentatively, D is TRBD1 (5 bases). V was pared by 3 bases and J by 7 bases, with 12 bases between. Per germline, CDR1 KGHDR and CDR2 SFDVKD. This CDR3 has 14 residues.

The chain is built from TRBV2 and TRBJ2-3; 15 bases match TRBD2. The CDR3 runs to 15 residues. The junction had 5 bases not matched to a gene; V was cut back by 8 bases and J by 5 bases. The germline V gene has CDR1 SNHLY and CDR2 FYNNEI. The CDR3 coding sequence is TGTGCCAGCGGAGGACTAGCGGGAGGGATAGATACGCAGTATTTT. Translated, it gives CASGGLAGGIDTQYF.

This chain connects TRBV2 to TRBJ1-4; tentative D call: TRBD1 (5 bases). The length of the CDR3 is 15 residues. CDR1 is SNHLY, CDR2 FYNNEI, per germline. V lost 3 bases, J lost 8 bases, and 16 bases lay in between. The CDR3 region is CASSDLAGEGEKLFF. CDR3 nucleotides: TGTGCCAGCAGTGACCTGGCGGGGGAGGGGGAAAAACTGTTTTTT.

V usage is TRBV24-1 and J usage is TRBJ1-5; 8 bases match TRBD1. Trimming at V came to 11 bases and at J to 0 bases, leaving 5 bases not matched to a gene. This CDR3 comprises 14 residues. CDR1 is KGHDR, CDR2 SFDVKD, per germline. CDR3 loop: CASRTGSSNQPQHF. Written as DNA, the CDR3 is TGTGCCAGCCGGACAGGGAGTAGCAATCAGCCCCAGCATTTT.

V is TRBV7-6 and J is TRBJ2-2; D remains ambiguous. Germline V CDR1 and CDR2: SGHVS, FNYEAQ. This CDR3 spans 12 amino acids. Trimming shortened V by 8 bases and J by 5 bases, and 9 bases separated the two germline ends. CDR3 in DNA: TGTGCCAGCTCTCTCGGGACCGGGGAGCTGTTTTTT. Translated, it gives CASSLGTGELFF.

This clone was seen a handful of times. V is TRBV2 and J is TRBJ1-5; the D gene is possibly TRBD1 (5 bases). The CDR3 has 14 amino acids. V was cut by 1 base and J by 7 bases, with 11 bases left in between. From germline, CDR1 is SNHLY and CDR2 FYNNEI. For the CDR3, the DNA is TGTGCCAGCAGTGAAGGGGCAGGGTTCCAGCCCCAGCATTTT. Translation gives CASSEGAGFQPQHF.

V usage is TRBV19 and J usage is TRBJ1-5; 9 bases are shared with TRBD1. The germline gives CDR1 LNHDA, CDR2 SQIVND (reference sequence). After removal of 2 bases from V and 3 bases from J, the junction contained 11 bases not matched to a gene. The CDR3 sequence is 18 residues long. CDR3 sequence reads: CASSIRGTGDRVNQPQHF. The CDR3 nucleotides read TGTGCCAGTAGTATAAGGGGGACCGGGGACAGGGTCAATCAGCCCCAGCATTTT.

This sequence joins TRBV28 and TRBJ1-6, with TRBD1 as a possible D gene (5 bases). CDR3 length equals 14 residues. Germline CDR1 MDHEN, CDR2 SYDVKM. Trimming cost V 6 bases and J 0 bases, with 6 bases left between them. The CDR3 bases are TGTGCCAGCAGGGACAACTCCTATAATTCACCCCTCCACTTT. Its protein product is CASRDNSYNSPLHF. The full variable domain, with the rest looked up from reference TRBV28 and TRBJ1-6, is DVKVTQSSRYLVKRTGEKVFLECVQDMDHENMFWYRQDPGLGLRLIYFSYDVKMKEKGDIPEGYSVSREKKERFSLILESASTNQTSMYLCASRDNSYNSPLHFGNGTRLTVT.

The gene calls are TRBV28 and TRBJ2-1; 8 bases line up with TRBD1. V lost 4 bases and J lost 4; bases outside the gene matches: 6. Germline values: CDR1 MDHEN, CDR2 SYDVKM. The CDR3 length is 15 residues. CDR3 sequence (DNA): TGTGCCAGCAGTTGGGGCAGGGGGCCTTACAATGAGCAGTTCTTC. This translates into CASSWGRGPYNEQFF.

The V and J genes are TRBV7-9 and TRBJ1-1, with no clear D. Trimming removed 6 bases at V and 1 base at J, with 12 bases between. CDR3 length: 14 amino acids. Germline loops: CDR1 SEHNR, CDR2 FQNEAQ (reference sequence). The CDR3 spells CASSPWGGNTEAFF. The DNA for the CDR3 is TGTGCCAGCAGTCCATGGGGAGGGAACACTGAAGCTTTCTTT.

The chain couples TRBV28 to TRBJ1-5; D gene uncertain. The CDR3 covers 12 residues. Trimming cost V 7 bases and J 0 bases, with 4 bases left between them. The germline V gene has CDR1 MDHEN and CDR2 SYDVKM. This chain's CDR3 is CASTFSNQPQHF. The CDR3 DNA reads TGTGCCAGCACCTTTAGCAATCAGCCCCAGCATTTT.

This CDR3 is CASSYGTQQFF. The CDR3 DNA reads as TGTGCCAGCAGTTACGGCACCCAGCAGTTCTTC. The chain recombines TRBV6-5 with TRBJ2-1; D not resolved. This CDR3 has 11 amino acids. The V and J ends lost 2 bases and 11 bases respectively, with 7 bases between them. Germline values: CDR1 MNHEY, CDR2 SVGAGI.

This clone was recorded once. This chain connects TRBV24-1 to TRBJ2-2; 8 bases match TRBD1. Germline V gives CDR1 KGHDR, CDR2 SFDVKD. The CDR3 runs 15 residues. The V gene end was trimmed by 7 bases and the J gene end by 1 base; junction bases not matched to a gene: 4. CDR3 bases: TGTGCCACCAGAGCAACAGGGGGGAACACCGGGGAGCTGTTTTTT. As protein: CATRATGGNTGELFF.

V is TRBV27 and J is TRBJ1-6; the D gene is possibly TRBD1 (6 bases). V dropped 4 bases and J dropped 7 bases, with 14 bases sitting between them. This CDR3 is built from 15 residues. The germline V gene has CDR1 MNHEY and CDR2 SMNVEV (reference sequence). CDR3 in amino acids: CASSWGGLNNSPLHF. DNA for the CDR3: TGTGCCAGCAGTTGGGGGGGGCTGAACAATTCACCCCTCCACTTT.

The V call is TRBV5-4, the J call TRBJ1-5; D is perhaps TRBD1 (5 bases). Germline V gene sequence: CDR1 SGHNT, CDR2 YYREEE (reference sequence). The CDR3 sequence is 14 residues long. V lost 4 bases to trimming and J lost 6 bases, with 14 bases between them. Written as DNA, the CDR3 is TGTGCCAGCAGCCAGCAAGGGGAAAGTCAGCCCCAGCATTTT. Its protein product is CASSQQGESQPQHF.

CDR3 loop: CSASYFGLAGDEQFF. The CDR3 bases are TGCAGTGCTAGTTACTTCGGACTAGCGGGAGATGAGCAGTTCTTC. The chain joins TRBV20-1 to TRBJ2-1; TRBD2 agrees at 13 bases. This CDR3 is 15 amino acids long. Germline V gene lookup returns CDR1 DFQATT and CDR2 SNEGSKA (reference sequence). J gave up 8 bases and V 3 bases, and 7 bases lay outside the gene matches.

The V call is TRBV7-8, the J call TRBJ1-2; D perhaps matches TRBD1 (5 bases). With 3 bases removed from V and 3 bases from J, the gap between germline ends came to 11 bases. Germline values: CDR1 SGHVS, CDR2 FQNEAQ. CDR3 length equals 14 residues. The CDR3 DNA reads TGTGCCAGCAGCTTGGAGGGGTGGGACTATGGCTACACCTTC. This codes for CASSLEGWDYGYTF.